A single sample gave rise to the 9 T cell receptor beta chains below, sequenced in a study of cytomegalovirus exposure and HLA in healthy donors. Only in-frame clones appear in the TCRdb table, and some are missing; sequencing was by immunoSEQ multiplex PCR. The sample has 150,000 to 200,000 clones, approximately 84% seen once; the top ten hold about 3%. The sequenced sample was PBMCs. The receptors were sampled from a young woman in good health and CMV-seropositive.

The J gene is TRBJ2-2, the V gene TRBV6-4; 7 positions match TRBD2. CDR1 MRHNA and CDR2 SNTAGT come from the germline V gene. The length of the CDR3 is 16 residues. Trimming took 5 bases from V and 6 from J; bases not matched to a gene: 12. The CDR3 region has the DNA TGTGCCAGCAGTTACACCGGCGGGGGTTATCCCGGGGAGCTGTTTTTT. Amino acid sequence: CASSYTGGGYPGELFF.

In regard to this clone: Other DNA variants within this sample encode the same CDR3. The genes are TRBV5-6 and TRBJ2-2; TRBD1 matches at 8 bases. The V and J ends lost 3 bases and 1 base, in that order; junction bases with no gene match: 5. Germline loops: CDR1 SGHDT, CDR2 YYEEEE. This CDR3 has 16 amino acids. CDR3 nucleotides: TGTGCCAGCAGCTCAAGGACAGGGTGGAACACCGGGGAGCTGTTTTTT. Its translation: CASSSRTGWNTGELFF.

This clone was counted a few times. This chain connects TRBV7-2 to TRBJ2-7, with 7 bases lining up with TRBD2. Per the germline V gene, CDR1 is SGHTA and CDR2 is FQGNSA. The CDR3 covers 12 residues. J was trimmed by 4 bases and V by 5 bases; bases with no gene match: 2. In DNA, the CDR3 is TGTGCCAGCAGCCGCGGGGGATACGAGCAGTACTTC. Protein sequence: CASSRGGYEQYF.

The chain uses TRBV18 and TRBJ1-1; 9 nucleotides agree with TRBD1. Trimming cost V 4 bases and J 3 bases; bases outside gene matches: 6. The germline V gene encodes CDR1 KGHSH and CDR2 LQKENI. This CDR3 has 15 amino acids. The DNA for the CDR3 is TGTGCCAGCTCACTAGGGACAGGGCGGGACACTGAAGCTTTCTTT. This sequence encodes CASSLGTGRDTEAFF. The complete variable domain, with remaining parts taken from reference TRBV18 and TRBJ1-1, reads NAGVMQNPRHLVRRRGQEARLRCSPMKGHSHVYWYRQLPEEGLKFMVYLQKENIIDESGMPKERFSAEFPKEGPSILRIQQVVRGDSAAYFCASSLGTGRDTEAFFGQGTRLTVV.

V usage is TRBV19 and J usage is TRBJ1-5, with a weak D call TRBD1 (6 bases). Germline CDR1 is LNHDA and CDR2 is SQIVND (reference sequence). V was clipped by 7 bases and J by 7 bases, with 11 bases between them. The CDR3 has 12 amino acids. CDR3 region: CASNWGRQPQHF. The DNA for the CDR3 is TGTGCCAGTAATTGGGGGCGACAGCCCCAGCATTTT.

Concerning this clone: At the DNA level, this CDR3 is encoded by other sequences in the same sample as well. The chain combines TRBV5-6 with TRBJ2-3; D gene uncertain. The germline V gene encodes CDR1 SGHDT and CDR2 YYEEEE. The length of the CDR3 is 11 residues. V lost 4 bases, J lost 5 bases, and 5 bases lay in between. In DNA form, the CDR3 reads TGTGCCAGCAGCCCGGGAGATACGCAGTATTTT. Translation: CASSPGDTQYF.

About this clone itself: Other DNA sequences in this sample translate to the same CDR3. V and J are TRBV6-4 and TRBJ2-3; D is perhaps TRBD2 (7 bases). The ends were cut back, 3 bases at V and 3 bases at J, with 10 bases in the middle. The CDR3 extends over 14 amino acids. Germline CDR1 is MRHNA and CDR2 is SNTAGT. The CDR3 sequence: CASSERGGTDTQYF. DNA for the CDR3: TGTGCCAGCAGTGAGAGGGGGGGGACAGATACGCAGTATTTT.

The CDR3 protein is CASSWGTGAAYEQYF. CDR3 DNA sequence: TGTGCCAGCAGTTGGGGGACAGGGGCCGCCTACGAGCAGTACTTC. The chain joins TRBV27 to TRBJ2-7; TRBD1 matches 10 bases. Trimming removed 4 bases from V and 2 bases from J; junction bases left unmatched: 5. CDR3 length equals 15 residues. Germline assignment: CDR1 MNHEY and CDR2 SMNVEV (reference sequence).

In its sample, this clone was seen a few times. The chain combines TRBV20-1 with TRBJ1-2; unclear D gene. This CDR3 spans 11 amino acids. From germline, CDR1 is DFQATT and CDR2 SNEGSKA (reference sequence). V shed 3 bases and J shed 13 bases, with 15 bases lying between them. The CDR3 coding sequence is TGCAGTGCTAGTATTCGGGAGGCCCTCACCTTC. The encoded protein is CSASIREALTF.